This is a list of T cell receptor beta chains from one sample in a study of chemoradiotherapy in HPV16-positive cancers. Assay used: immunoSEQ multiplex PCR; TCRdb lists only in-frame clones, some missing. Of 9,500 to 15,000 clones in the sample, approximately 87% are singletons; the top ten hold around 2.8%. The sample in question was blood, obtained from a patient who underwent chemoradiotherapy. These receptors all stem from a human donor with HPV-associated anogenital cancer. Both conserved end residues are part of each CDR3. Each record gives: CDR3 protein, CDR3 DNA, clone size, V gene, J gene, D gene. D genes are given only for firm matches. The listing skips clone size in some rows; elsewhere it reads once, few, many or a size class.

CDR3aa: CASSFGANTEAFF; CDR3nt: TGTGCCAGCAGCTTTGGGGCGAACACTGAAGCTTTCTTT; abundance: NA; v_gene: TRBV7-8; j_gene: TRBJ1-1; d_gene: NA
CDR3aa: CASSPAGGGSREQYF; CDR3nt: TGTGCCAGCTCCCCAGCGGGCGGGGGCTCCCGCGAGCAGTACTTC; abundance: NA; v_gene: TRBV18; j_gene: TRBJ2-7; d_gene: NA
CDR3aa: CASMDLKARGRGEQYF; CDR3nt: TGTGCCAGCATGGACTTAAAGGCCAGGGGCCGGGGCGAGCAGTACTTC; abundance: few; v_gene: TRBV2; j_gene: TRBJ2-7; d_gene: NA
CDR3aa: CASSEIGPHLEAFF; CDR3nt: TGTGCCAGTAGTGAAATAGGACCTCACCTTGAAGCTTTCTTT; abundance: NA; v_gene: TRBV19; j_gene: TRBJ1-1; d_gene: NA
CDR3aa: CASSNRRTGAGNTIYF; CDR3nt: TGTGCCAGCAGTAACCGCCGGACAGGGGCTGGAAACACCATATATTTT; abundance: NA; v_gene: TRBV6-6; j_gene: TRBJ1-3; d_gene: TRBD1
CDR3aa: CASSRGTGASYEQYF; CDR3nt: TGTGCCAGCAGTAGAGGGACAGGAGCCAGCTACGAGCAGTACTTC; abundance: NA; v_gene: TRBV27; j_gene: TRBJ2-7; d_gene: TRBD1
CDR3aa: CASSRQNSGANVLTF; CDR3nt: TGTGCCAGCAGCCGACAAAACTCTGGGGCCAACGTCCTGACTTTC; abundance: NA; v_gene: TRBV7-9; j_gene: TRBJ2-6; d_gene: NA
CDR3aa: CASSLGRAGSYEQYF; CDR3nt: TGTGCCAGCAGCTTAGGACGAGCAGGCTCCTACGAGCAGTACTTC; abundance: NA; v_gene: TRBV11-3; j_gene: TRBJ2-7; d_gene: NA
CDR3aa: CASSMDGNYGYTF; CDR3nt: TGTGCCAGCAGCATGGACGGAAACTATGGCTACACCTTC; abundance: few; v_gene: TRBV7-9; j_gene: TRBJ1-2; d_gene: NA
CDR3aa: CASSLPLRIRPYNEQFF; CDR3nt: TGTGCCAGCAGCTTACCCCTCAGGATTCGACCCTACAATGAGCAGTTCTTC; abundance: NA; v_gene: TRBV7-8; j_gene: TRBJ2-1; d_gene: NA
CDR3aa: CASSRGQGAKAGAFF; CDR3nt: TGTGCCAGCAGCAGAGGACAGGGGGCGAAAGCGGGAGCTTTCTTT; abundance: NA; v_gene: TRBV5-6; j_gene: TRBJ1-1; d_gene: TRBD1
CDR3aa: CASSVAAGRPDTQYF; CDR3nt: TGTGCCAGCAGCGTAGCGGCGGGGCGACCCGATACGCAGTATTTT; abundance: NA; v_gene: TRBV9; j_gene: TRBJ2-3; d_gene: NA
CDR3aa: CASSAGEVETQYF; CDR3nt: TGTGCCAGCAGTGCCGGGGAAGTGGAGACCCAGTACTTC; abundance: NA; v_gene: TRBV2; j_gene: TRBJ2-5; d_gene: NA
CDR3aa: CASSEGPTGTQYF; CDR3nt: TGCGCCAGCAGTGAAGGGCCCACAGGGACCCAGTACTTC; abundance: NA; v_gene: TRBV10-2; j_gene: TRBJ2-5; d_gene: NA
CDR3aa: CASSLYSGREYEQYF; CDR3nt: TGTGCCAGCAGCTTGTATTCGGGGAGGGAATACGAGCAGTACTTC; abundance: NA; v_gene: TRBV5-5; j_gene: TRBJ2-7; d_gene: TRBD2
CDR3aa: CASGRGNTIYF; CDR3nt: TGTGCCAGCGGTCGAGGGAACACCATATATTTT; abundance: NA; v_gene: TRBV6-1; j_gene: TRBJ1-3; d_gene: NA
CDR3aa: CASSFGTSGGLETQYF; CDR3nt: TGTGCCAGCAGCTTCGGGACTAGCGGGGGGCTAGAGACCCAGTACTTC; abundance: NA; v_gene: TRBV7-2; j_gene: TRBJ2-5; d_gene: TRBD2
CDR3aa: CASSLRMWGEAFF; CDR3nt: TGTGCCAGCAGCTTACGTATGTGGGGGGAAGCTTTCTTT; abundance: NA; v_gene: TRBV5-5; j_gene: TRBJ1-1; d_gene: NA
CDR3aa: CASSPQGVETQYF; CDR3nt: TGTGCCAGCAGTCCACAGGGGGTAGAGACCCAGTACTTC; abundance: NA; v_gene: TRBV5-6; j_gene: TRBJ2-5; d_gene: TRBD1
CDR3aa: CASSLARLAGARIQETQYF; CDR3nt: TGTGCCAGCAGCTTAGCTCGGCTAGCGGGAGCCCGGATTCAAGAGACCCAGTACTTC; abundance: NA; v_gene: TRBV7-8; j_gene: TRBJ2-5; d_gene: TRBD2
CDR3aa: CASTHGQDNQPQHF; CDR3nt: TGTGCCAGCACCCACGGGCAGGACAATCAGCCCCAGCATTTT; abundance: NA; v_gene: TRBV6-6; j_gene: TRBJ1-5; d_gene: NA
CDR3aa: CASSVAGTGEYEQYF; CDR3nt: TGTGCCAGCAGCGTAGCTGGGACAGGAGAATACGAGCAGTACTTC; abundance: NA; v_gene: TRBV9; j_gene: TRBJ2-7; d_gene: TRBD1
CDR3aa: CASSSDRDSEQYF; CDR3nt: TGCGCCAGCAGCTCGGACAGGGACTCCGAGCAGTACTTC; abundance: NA; v_gene: TRBV5-1; j_gene: TRBJ2-7; d_gene: TRBD1
CDR3aa: CASTGSSYNEQFF; CDR3nt: TGTGCCAGTACAGGGAGCTCCTACAATGAGCAGTTCTTC; abundance: NA; v_gene: TRBV7-2; j_gene: TRBJ2-1; d_gene: NA
CDR3aa: CASSYYNTGSYGYTF; CDR3nt: TGTGCCAGCAGTTACTACAACACAGGGTCCTATGGCTACACCTTC; abundance: NA; v_gene: TRBV6-5; j_gene: TRBJ1-2; d_gene: NA
CDR3aa: CASSPAAYNEQFF; CDR3nt: TGTGCCAGCTCACCGGCCGCCTACAATGAGCAGTTCTTC; abundance: NA; v_gene: TRBV18; j_gene: TRBJ2-1; d_gene: NA
CDR3aa: CASSHPGSSDGQRYGYTF; CDR3nt: TGTGCCAGCAGCCACCCTGGGTCTTCGGACGGGCAACGATATGGCTACACCTTC; abundance: NA; v_gene: TRBV11-1; j_gene: TRBJ1-2; d_gene: NA
CDR3aa: CASSSGRSSYNEQFF; CDR3nt: TGTGCCAGCAGTTCGGGACGGAGCTCCTACAATGAGCAGTTCTTC; abundance: NA; v_gene: TRBV7-8; j_gene: TRBJ2-1; d_gene: NA
CDR3aa: CAIFPGPGNDGNYGYTF; CDR3nt: TGTGCCATCTTTCCCGGGCCAGGGAATGACGGGAACTATGGCTACACCTTC; abundance: NA; v_gene: TRBV10-3; j_gene: TRBJ1-2; d_gene: NA
CDR3aa: CASSGRQGFMNTEAFF; CDR3nt: TGTGCCAGCAGCGGGAGACAGGGATTCATGAACACTGAAGCTTTCTTT; abundance: NA; v_gene: TRBV9; j_gene: TRBJ1-1; d_gene: TRBD1
CDR3aa: CATSRTGVGTRGAGANVLTF; CDR3nt: TGTGCCACCAGCAGAACCGGCGTTGGGACCCGAGGCGCTGGGGCCAACGTCCTGACTTTC; abundance: NA; v_gene: TRBV15; j_gene: TRBJ2-6; d_gene: NA
CDR3aa: CASSVPDTANTEAFF; CDR3nt: TGTGCCAGCAGTGTCCCTGACACCGCGAACACTGAAGCTTTCTTT; abundance: NA; v_gene: TRBV2; j_gene: TRBJ1-1; d_gene: NA
CDR3aa: CASRKGGNYGYTF; CDR3nt: TGTGCCAGCAGAAAGGGCGGAAACTATGGCTACACCTTC; abundance: NA; v_gene: TRBV6-6; j_gene: TRBJ1-2; d_gene: NA
CDR3aa: CASSLDPATNEKLFF; CDR3nt: TGTGCCAGCAGCTTAGATCCCGCAACTAATGAAAAACTGTTTTTT; abundance: NA; v_gene: TRBV7-2; j_gene: TRBJ1-4; d_gene: NA
CDR3aa: CASSTGTGGGQPQHF; CDR3nt: TGTGCCAGTAGTACAGGGACAGGGGGCGGACAGCCCCAGCATTTT; abundance: NA; v_gene: TRBV19; j_gene: TRBJ1-5; d_gene: TRBD1
CDR3aa: CASSRPGQGDGKLYF; CDR3nt: TGTGCCAGCAGTCGCCCGGGACAGGGGGACGGGAAGCTGTACTTC; abundance: NA; v_gene: TRBV6-5; j_gene: TRBJ2-7; d_gene: TRBD1
CDR3aa: CASSQTPLLAGGPNEQFF; CDR3nt: TGTGCCAGCAGCCAAACCCCACTACTAGCGGGGGGGCCGAATGAGCAGTTCTTC; abundance: NA; v_gene: TRBV9; j_gene: TRBJ2-1; d_gene: TRBD2
CDR3aa: CATARGAVGNTIYF; CDR3nt: TGTGCCACGGCGAGGGGGGCAGTTGGAAACACCATATATTTT; abundance: few; v_gene: TRBV15; j_gene: TRBJ1-3; d_gene: NA
CDR3aa: CASSRGGEQYF; CDR3nt: TGTGCCAGCAGCAGAGGGGGCGAGCAGTACTTC; abundance: NA; v_gene: TRBV7-2; j_gene: TRBJ2-7; d_gene: NA
CDR3aa: CASSLEDPSNQPQHF; CDR3nt: TGCGCCAGCAGCTTGGAGGACCCTAGCAATCAGCCCCAGCATTTT; abundance: NA; v_gene: TRBV5-1; j_gene: TRBJ1-5; d_gene: NA
CDR3aa: CASSLSIRQAGYTF; CDR3nt: TGTGCCAGCAGCTTATCCATTAGACAGGCTGGCTACACCTTC; abundance: NA; v_gene: TRBV7-8; j_gene: TRBJ1-2; d_gene: NA
CDR3aa: CSVRTAANYGYTF; CDR3nt: TGCAGCGTCCGGACAGCAGCTAACTATGGCTACACCTTC; abundance: NA; v_gene: TRBV29-1; j_gene: TRBJ1-2; d_gene: NA
CDR3aa: CASSFAGNNSPLHF; CDR3nt: TGTGCCAGCAGCTTTGCGGGGAATAATTCACCCCTCCACTTT; abundance: NA; v_gene: TRBV11-3; j_gene: TRBJ1-6; d_gene: NA
CDR3aa: CASSQEGGAKNIQYF; CDR3nt: TGTGCCAGCAGCCAAGAGGGGGGAGCCAAAAACATTCAGTACTTC; abundance: NA; v_gene: TRBV14; j_gene: TRBJ2-4; d_gene: NA
CDR3aa: CASSLALTGGEKLFF; CDR3nt: TGTGCCAGCAGCTTAGCGCTAACAGGGGGGGAAAAACTGTTTTTT; abundance: NA; v_gene: TRBV7-2; j_gene: TRBJ1-4; d_gene: TRBD1
CDR3aa: CSITFSRGENTEAFF; CDR3nt: TGCAGCATCACATTCTCGCGGGGGGAGAACACTGAAGCTTTCTTT; abundance: once; v_gene: TRBV29-1; j_gene: TRBJ1-1; d_gene: NA
CDR3aa: CATSGSGLRGYGYTF; CDR3nt: TGTGCCACCAGCGGGTCGGGCCTCCGCGGCTATGGCTACACCTTC; abundance: NA; v_gene: TRBV15; j_gene: TRBJ1-2; d_gene: NA
CDR3aa: CASSLTRENTEAFF; CDR3nt: TGTGCCAGCAGCTTAACGAGGGAGAACACTGAAGCTTTCTTT; abundance: NA; v_gene: TRBV7-9; j_gene: TRBJ1-1; d_gene: NA
CDR3aa: CASSLGGGGPEAFF; CDR3nt: TGTGCCAGCAGCTTAGGCGGGGGGGGCCCTGAAGCTTTCTTT; abundance: NA; v_gene: TRBV7-9; j_gene: TRBJ1-1; d_gene: NA